This T cell receptor beta chain stems from a study of identical twins. Template switching added a universal primer site, and cDNA bore unique molecular identifiers. TCRdb reprocessed the 5' RACE reads with MiXCR, giving one entry per CDR3 protein. The sample holds some 760,000 distinct CDR3 sequences, over 15% seen once. V lost 7 bases, J lost 3 bases, and 13 bases lay in between. CDR3 size: 13 residues. CDR1 and CDR2 from the germline V gene are MNHEY and SVGEGT. Overall study findings and caveats: Beta clonotypes that were abundant in cord blood contained fewer insertions, a pattern absent from memory repertoires. Models underestimated out-of-frame TCR alpha sharing in monozygotic twins.

Details on this clonotype: Its matching antigen is unknown.

In addition, the sample was reused for a study of T cells expressing NK-cell markers. That publication notes: Uncertainty persisted over the HCMV specificity of expanded NKG2C+ T cell clones.

The sequence came from a woman between 18 and 30 years old in good health. Sequencing input: PBMCs. The chain recombines TRBV6-2 or TRBV6-3 with TRBJ2-7; the D gene is possibly TRBD1 (5 bases). CDR3 protein: CASTPDDSYEQYF. The CDR3 DNA sequence: TGTGCCAGCACCCCTGACGACAGCTACGAGCAGTACTTC.